This TCR beta chain was sequenced during a study of cytomegalovirus exposure and HLA in healthy donors listed by TCRdb under 2017. Study-level background: An earlier analysis of some 620 of the donors reported approximately 300 Gb of sequence data and around 110 million unique TCR beta sequences obtained from about 170 million T cells. An early release that covered some 640 HLA-typed donors contained approximately 300 gigabases of sequencing data and around 85 million unique TCR sequences. Of the approximately 400 genotyped donors, over 65% fell in the genetic ancestry cluster associated with self-reported Caucasian donors. The study was designed to test whether signatures of past pathogen exposure could be identified by cataloging public T cell receptors. The study used immunosequencing to profile the T cell repertoires of 670 or so subjects and linked those repertoires to cytomegalovirus serostatus. Along with the roughly 670-subject first cohort, a separate validation cohort of over a hundred different subjects was used. The study combined high-throughput TCR immunosequencing, statistical association of individual TCRs with disease status, and machine learning to predict cytomegalovirus infection status. A later analysis re-examined previously published TCR beta repertoires from more than 600 donors and added high-resolution HLA genotyping to investigate patterns of TCR occurrence. Rather than using new phenotypic data, the later analysis identified candidate immune exposures from TCR beta sequences and from how often those sequences occurred across donors. In an earlier analysis of over 550 of the donors, high-throughput TCR beta sequencing was used to judge whether each TCR beta V gene segment behaved as functional or pseudogenic. Donor age, sex, ethnicity and CMV serostatus were compiled together with the repertoire data. A later genetic analysis took genome-wide SNP genotypes for about three fifths of the 666 donors and used that subset as a discovery cohort. All discovery cohort repertoires had been generated using a single sequencing platform. Class I and class II HLA loci were covered by the typing at four-digit resolution. Typing coverage differed by locus: A, B, C, DRB1 and DQB1 were typed in roughly 620-630 donors, DQA1 in 500 to 550, DPA1 in 600 to 610, and DPB1 in approximately 450. A handful of DR-DQ haplotypes were handled as single units for association and clustering because linkage in the cohort was strong. On average, about 200,000 unique TCR beta nucleotide sequences were sequenced per donor among more than 350 genotyped donors of the cohort, with roughly 18% of those sequences being non-productive. Study-wide conclusions, independent of this receptor: In the study, approximately 150 TCR beta chains were listed as associated with cytomegalovirus. In vitro tests confirmed that a few of the cytomegalovirus-associated TCR beta chains recognize cytomegalovirus antigens. Some IMGT-functional V segments, including TRBV6-2 and TRBV6-3, could not be distinguished by the 87-base-pair reads and were therefore excluded. A further reported finding was that TCR beta sequences accurately predicted the HLA-A and HLA-B alleles for most subjects in the first cohort. The authors suggested that the approach could potentially be generalized to other disease states and immunological phenotypes. According to a later analysis, parvovirus B19, influenza, CMV and Epstein-Barr virus appeared linked to several top co-occurrence clusters. A group of highly shared sequence variants was considered likely to be a technical artifact of the sequencing pipeline. The cohort was sequenced for TCR beta chains only, and without alpha or paired-chain data the features that could be detected were limited. V-gene and J-gene trimming of TCR beta chains was associated with a missense DCLRE1C variant in a later genetic analysis, and the association was replicated in an independent cohort. In a later analysis, HLA-associated TCR beta chains were found to be more clonally expanded and to have lower generation probabilities than equally common non-associated chains. In a later analysis, around 17,000 TCR beta sequences were associated with specific HLA alleles at a false discovery rate of 0.05. Broadly in line with IMGT annotations, most TCR beta V segments showed up in productive rearrangements about 87% or about 30% of the time in an earlier analysis of approximately 600 of the donors. Assigning TCR associations to individual alleles was difficult when HLA alleles, especially DR and DQ, strongly co-occurred. Across donors, most TCR sequences were observed very rarely, whereas some public TCRs were present in many individuals. HLA typing was unavailable for some donors at each locus, so association tests used only the typed subset. The earlier analysis of 450 to 700 of the donors excluded approximately 17 rarely observed V segments, including chromosome 9 orphons, because counts were too low. Immune exposure information for the cohort was limited to CMV serostatus. In a later genetic analysis, fewer N-insertions in productive TCRs were reported among donors in an Asian-associated ancestry cluster than the approximately 710-donor mean. Linkage disequilibrium might explain the correlated functional status among segregating V segments, but an unknown experimental factor could not be excluded. Sequencing depth was assumed to be roughly uniform across donors in the presence/absence analyses, though that assumption may not hold. The classifier was reported to diagnose cytomegalovirus status with high specificity and sensitivity in both the original cohort and the validation cohort. In a later analysis, most CMV-associated TCR beta chains were found to appear HLA-restricted, with HLA associations seemingly driven largely by CMV exposure. A later analysis found that TCR association rates varied across HLA loci, with DRB1 alleles showing the most associated TCRs and HLA-C alleles the fewest.

Receptor libraries were prepared by the immunoSEQ multiplex PCR assay. A mixture of 60 forward primers for TCR Vbeta segments and 13 reverse primers for TCR Jbeta segments was used in the multiplex PCR. A multiplex PCR assay on genomic DNA amplified the CDR3 region of rearranged TCR beta genes. Amplified TCR beta libraries were sequenced as 87-base-pair reads on the Illumina HiSeq System. From the authors' description of their analysis: A later analysis tallied 80 million to 95 million unique TCR beta chains across the 550 to 850 repertoires, and 10 million to 11 million of those chains were shared by two or more donors. Raw reads were error-corrected and collapsed into unique sequences with a nearest-neighbor algorithm that merged closely related sequences to remove PCR and sequencing errors. To assign V, D and J gene segments, CDR3 sequences were aligned to IMGT reference sequences. For a sequence to be retained, at least a six-nucleotide match to both a V gene segment and a J gene segment was required. Rearrangements were classified as productive when the CDR3 lacked stop codons and remained in frame with V and J, and all other rearrangements were classified as non-productive. Following IMGT convention, CDR3 was defined as the stretch from the second conserved V-encoded cysteine up to the conserved J-encoded phenylalanine. The earlier analysis of some 550 of the donors excluded any sequence lacking an unambiguous match to a single V gene segment. In an earlier analysis of about 590 of the donors, a V segment was called functional when productive rearrangements were above 56.7%, and segregating when the standard deviation between donors exceeded 5%. A statistical classification framework was developed to diagnose cytomegalovirus status using the catalog of TCR beta chain sequences. In a later analysis, TCR nucleotide sequences were compared against IMGT/GENE-DB human TR gene sequences so that V and J genes could be assigned. A later analysis assigned CDR3 sequences and most-parsimonious VDJ recombination scenarios with the TCRdist pipeline. In a later analysis, every TCR beta chain was defined by the combination of its CDR3 amino acid sequence and its V-gene family, and reads without a unique V-gene family were dropped. A later analysis removed 450 to 600 highly shared, low-generation-probability nucleotide sequences to deal with suspected cross-contamination and a sequencing artifact. A later analysis calculated a clonal expansion index for each public chain from normalized within-repertoire ranks of inferred template counts. A later analysis computed generation probabilities with a VDJ recombination model fitted to out-of-frame rearrangements, and checked the results against IGoR. Hypergeometric tests were used in a later analysis to score TCR-TCR, TCR-HLA and TCR-CMV co-occurrence, with a repertoire-size bias correction applied to the TCR pairs. False discovery rates were estimated in a later analysis by permuting HLA or CMV assignments 20 times. A later analysis grouped co-occurring TCRs with DBSCAN, adding TCRdist sequence similarity when clustering within HLA-allele-positive subsets. Repertoires with fewer than 30,000 or more than 120,000 public chains, plus five repertoires with anomalous nucleotide sharing, were excluded from co-occurrence clustering. Imported from immuneACCESS, the table was reduced by TCRdb to in-frame sequences with V and J called. These copies leave out some clones; in studies compared against another copy, an unresolved V gene accounts for under half, and the cause of the remainder is not known. Clonal size and the V and J genes are those of that table, whereas D and trimming came from the DNA. For this sample there are 150,000 to 200,000 clones; roughly four fifths appear just once. Of the sample, around 3% is held by the ten largest clones.

Concerning this clone itself: The clone's antigen remains unknown. No base quality values were provided; no much bigger clone lies one nucleotide off.

In total, 630 or so healthy bone marrow donors made up the cohort. At the time of sampling, every cohort member was nominally healthy, though immune exposures that went unrecorded were likely present. The donor was CMV seronegative and belonged to the group of 350 or so seronegative cohort members. A peripheral blood sample was collected from each donor, and TCR beta sequencing was performed on peripheral blood mononuclear cells. Genomic DNA extraction from the blood cell samples was performed with the Qiagen DNeasy Blood Extraction Kit. The CDR3 has 12 amino acids, counting the end cysteine and phenylalanine. CDR3 DNA only is kept here, 36 bases in frame from base 1. CDR1 LNHDA and CDR2 SQIVND were looked up in the germline V gene (reference sequence). V loses 1 base of germline sequence and J loses 8 bases, and the interval between the two ends is 7 bases.

The chain is made from TRBV19 and TRBJ2-3; D gene: possibly TRBD2, on 5 matching bases. Specimen: PBMCs. The TCR was taken from a male donor in good health and CMV-seronegative. The CDR3 region: CASSIGGVTQYF. In nucleotides, the sequence is TGTGCCAGTAGTATAGGGGGAGTTACGCAGTATTTT.